This entry is about one T cell receptor (beta chain). Its antigen is undetermined. This record belongs to a study of CD4 T cells in relation to SARS-CoV-2 and coronaviruses. Study-level background: PBMCs were cultured with antigen for over 8 days before TCR beta sequencing.

The germline CDR1 and CDR2 sequences are SGHRS and YFSETQ. Trimming removed 2 bases at V and 2 bases at J, with 10 bases between. This CDR3 spans 14 amino acids. Assay used: immunoSEQ multiplex PCR; TCRdb lists only in-frame clones, some missing. The sample lists 32,000 or so clones; approximately 76% were seen once. Unexposed donor CD4+ T cells date from about 2010-2018, before the COVID-19 pandemic. The cells were cultured for about ten days before CD4+ T cells were isolated. The sequencing sample was made of CD4+ T cells from PBMCs, cultured in vitro. The clonotype originates from a human donor in good health. This chain links TRBV5-1 with TRBJ2-5; a weak D match, TRBD1 (6 bases). CDR3 protein: CASSFTGLQETQYF. In DNA, the CDR3 is TGCGCCAGCAGCTTCACAGGGTTGCAAGAGACCCAGTACTTC.